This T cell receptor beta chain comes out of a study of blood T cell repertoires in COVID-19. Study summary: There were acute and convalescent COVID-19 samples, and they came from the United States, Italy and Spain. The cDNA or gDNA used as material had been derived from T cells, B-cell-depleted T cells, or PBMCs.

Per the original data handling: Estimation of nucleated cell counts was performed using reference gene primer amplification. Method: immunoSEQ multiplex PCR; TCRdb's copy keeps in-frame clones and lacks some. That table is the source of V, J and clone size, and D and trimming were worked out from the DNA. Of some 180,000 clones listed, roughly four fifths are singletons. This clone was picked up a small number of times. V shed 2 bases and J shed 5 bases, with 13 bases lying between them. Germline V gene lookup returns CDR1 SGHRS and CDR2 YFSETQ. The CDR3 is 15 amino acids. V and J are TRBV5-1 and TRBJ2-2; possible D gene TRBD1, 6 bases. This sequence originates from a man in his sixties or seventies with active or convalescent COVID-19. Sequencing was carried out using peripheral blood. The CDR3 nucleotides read TGCGCCAGCAGCTTCTGGGGGCCGGAGACCGGGGAGCTGTTTTTT. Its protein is CASSFWGPETGELFF. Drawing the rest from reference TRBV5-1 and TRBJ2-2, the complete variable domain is KAGVTQTPRYLIKTRGQQVTLSCSPISGHRSVSWYQQTPGQGLQFLFEYFSETQRNKGNFPGRFSGRQFSNSRSEMNVSTLELGDSALYLCASSFWGPETGELFFGEGSRLTVL.